This TCR beta chain is drawn from a study of cytomegalovirus exposure and HLA in healthy donors. Whole-study results and caveats: An analysis that was carried out later associated 16,951 TCR beta sequences with HLA alleles at 0.05 false discovery rate. It was confirmed in vitro that a few of the CMV-associated chains were specific for CMV antigens. A later analysis by the authors found several of the most significant clusters apparently linked to common viral pathogens.

These donors counted as nominally healthy when sampled, but unrecorded immune exposures were likely. The primer mix had 60 Vbeta and 13 Jbeta primers. Using immunoSEQ multiplex PCR, the repertoire was profiled, and TCRdb retains in-frame clones only, with some absent. The sample lists approximately 150,000 clones, approximately 73% seen once, with over 9.5% in the top ten. Notes on this clone: Antigen specificity is unknown.

Specimen: PBMCs. The receptor comes from a man aged 30 to 45 in good health and CMV-seropositive.

CDR3 loop: CAISPGLAGEEDTGELFF. DNA of the CDR3: TGTGCCATCAGTCCTGGACTAGCGGGAGAGGAGGACACCGGGGAGCTGTTTTTT. The V call is TRBV10-3, the J call TRBJ2-2; TRBD2 aligns across 13 bases. Germline CDR1 ENHRY, CDR2 SYGVKD. V dropped 5 bases and J dropped 3; count of bases not matched to a gene: 9. The CDR3 consists of 18 residues.